Presented here are 17 T cell receptor beta chains from one specimen sequenced in a study of radiotherapy plus CTLA-4 blockade in lung cancer. TCRdb's table, derived via immunoSEQ multiplex PCR, lists solely in-frame clones and lacks some. The sample includes some 48,000 clones, approximately 86% of them seen just once. This material consisted of peripheral blood, taken from a patient treated with radiotherapy plus ipilimumab. These TCRs come from a human donor with non-small cell lung cancer that progressed on radiotherapy plus ipilimumab. Some clones in this sample may be carry-over from other donors' samples.

J is TRBJ1-2 and V is TRBV4-1, with 10 bases aligning to TRBD1. CDR3 length equals 16 residues. V trimming: 1 base; J trimming: 7 bases; junction bases outside the gene matches: 9. The germline V gene encodes CDR1 MGHRA and CDR2 YSYEKL. The CDR3, as DNA: TGCGCCAGCAGCCAAGGGATGGGGGACAGGGGTCTTGGCTACACCTTC. This translates into CASSQGMGDRGLGYTF.

The J gene is TRBJ1-5, the V gene TRBV7-9; D possibly corresponds to TRBD1 (5 bases). The germline gives CDR1 SEHNR, CDR2 FQNEAQ (reference sequence). V was shortened by 1 base and J by 6 bases, with 10 bases between the two germline ends. The CDR3 is made up of 14 amino acids. The CDR3 is CASSLGGGVQPQHF. The CDR3 DNA reads as TGTGCCAGCAGCTTAGGTGGAGGGGTTCAGCCCCAGCATTTT.

The chain uses TRBV18 and TRBJ2-7, with 10 bases lining up with TRBD1. V lost 0 bases to trimming and J lost 4 bases; unmatched junction nucleotides: 3. The CDR3 is made up of 15 amino acids. CDR1 and CDR2 (germline): KGHSH, LQKENI. CDR3 DNA: TGTGCCAGCTCACCACCGGCGGGACAGGGGTACGAGCAGTACTTC. Protein product: CASSPPAGQGYEQYF. The whole variable domain, remainder taken from reference TRBV18 and TRBJ2-7, is NAGVMQNPRHLVRRRGQEARLRCSPMKGHSHVYWYRQLPEEGLKFMVYLQKENIIDESGMPKERFSAEFPKEGPSILRIQQVVRGDSAAYFCASSPPAGQGYEQYFGPGTRLTVT.

J is TRBJ1-1 and V is TRBV18, with 9 nucleotides matching TRBD1. Per the germline V gene, CDR1 is KGHSH and CDR2 is LQKENI. This CDR3 is 16 amino acids long. J was trimmed by 2 bases and V by 4 bases; bases with no gene match: 8. The CDR3 region is CASSQLPGQGNTEAFF. DNA for the CDR3: TGTGCCAGCTCACAATTGCCGGGACAGGGAAACACTGAAGCTTTCTTT.

The rearrangement joins TRBV30 to TRBJ2-2; D is possibly TRBD1 (5 bases). This CDR3 is built from 14 residues. The ends were cut back, 3 bases at V and 5 bases at J, with 13 bases in the middle. Germline assignment: CDR1 GTSNPN and CDR2 SVGIG (reference sequence). This CDR3 is CAWRAGFVTGELFF. DNA of the CDR3: TGTGCCTGGAGAGCAGGGTTCGTTACCGGGGAGCTGTTTTTT.

V usage is TRBV10-3 and J usage is TRBJ2-1, with 12 bases aligning to TRBD1. The germline gives CDR1 ENHRY, CDR2 SYGVKD. The J segment lost 8 bases and the V segment lost 6 bases, leaving 14 bases of the junction unmatched. CDR3 length: 17 amino acids. CDR3 residues: CAISRGTGGLGYDEQFF. The CDR3 DNA is TGTGCCATCAGCCGTGGGACAGGGGGCTTGGGGTACGATGAGCAGTTCTTC.

V usage is TRBV6-1 and J usage is TRBJ2-7; 10 bases match TRBD1. The CDR3 is 15 residues long. Germline lookup yields CDR1 MNHNS and CDR2 SASEGT. V lost 6 bases to trimming and J lost 4 bases; unmatched junction nucleotides: 9. The DNA for the CDR3 is TGTGCCAGCAGAAGCGGGACAGGGGTATTGTACGAGCAGTACTTC. It yields the protein CASRSGTGVLYEQYF.

The chain recombines TRBV5-3 with TRBJ1-5; the match to TRBD1 covers 7 bases. TRBV5-3 is reported as an ORF; its role is uncertain. The CDR3 has 15 residues. V lost 4 bases to trimming and J lost 0 bases; unmatched junction nucleotides: 4. In DNA, the CDR3 is TGTGCCAGAAGCGAGACAGGGAATAGCAATCAGCCCCAGCATTTT. Encoded protein: CARSETGNSNQPQHF.

The chain's CDR3 is CASSVDFRQGTERVEQFF. The CDR3 coding sequence is TGTGCCAGCAGCGTAGACTTCCGACAGGGTACGGAGAGGGTTGAGCAGTTCTTC. The J gene is TRBJ2-1, the V gene TRBV9; 7 bases are a match to TRBD1. The CDR3 loop spans 18 amino acids. Germline values: CDR1 SGDLS, CDR2 YYNGEE. The J segment lost 9 bases and the V segment lost 0 bases, leaving 18 bases of the junction unmatched.

The V and J genes are TRBV27 and TRBJ2-3; 11 bases are shared with TRBD1. Trimming removed 3 bases from V and 5 bases from J; junction bases left unmatched: 4. This CDR3 contains 15 residues. The germline CDR1 and CDR2 sequences are MNHEY and SMNVEV (reference sequence). Here the CDR3 DNA reads TGTGCCAGCAGTTTCCTCGGGACAGGGGGAGATACGCAGTATTTT. It encodes CASSFLGTGGDTQYF.

There are a few counts of this clone. This sequence joins TRBV5-1 and TRBJ1-1; D uncertain. Looked up from germline, CDR1 is SGHRS and CDR2 is YFSETQ. V lost 0 bases and J lost 3, with 6 bases in between. This CDR3 has 13 amino acids. This CDR3 reads CASSLDTDTEAFF. The DNA of the CDR3 is TGCGCCAGCAGCTTGGATACAGACACTGAAGCTTTCTTT.

The V call is TRBV9, the J call TRBJ2-3; D is possibly TRBD2 (5 bases). Trimming cost V 0 bases and J 6 bases, with 8 bases left between them. CDR3 length: 13 amino acids. Germline lookup yields CDR1 SGDLS and CDR2 YYNGEE. The CDR3 nucleotides read TGTGCCAGCAGCGTAGGGAGGTTCGATACGCAGTATTTT. Translation gives CASSVGRFDTQYF. Looking up the rest from reference TRBV9 and TRBJ2-3 gives the full variable domain: DSGVTQTPKHLITATGQRVTLRCSPRSGDLSVYWYQQSLDQGLQFLIQYYNGEERAKGNILERFSAQQFPDLHSELNLSSLELGDSALYFCASSVGRFDTQYFGPGTRLTVL.

The rearrangement uses TRBV29-1 and TRBJ2-7; 9 bases fit TRBD2. The CDR3 sequence is 14 residues long. The germline V gene encodes CDR1 SQVTM and CDR2 ANQGSEA. After removal of 4 bases from V and 2 bases from J, the junction contained 6 bases not matched to a gene. The CDR3: CSVGSGRRTYEQYF. For the CDR3, the DNA is TGCAGCGTTGGGAGCGGGAGGCGAACCTACGAGCAGTACTTC.

This sequence joins TRBV6-1 and TRBJ1-1; no clear D gene. V lost 4 bases to trimming and J lost 4 bases, with 7 bases between them. The CDR3 has 12 amino acids. The germline CDR1 and CDR2 sequences are MNHNS and SASEGT. DNA of the CDR3: TGTGCCAGCAGTGTCGTGAGCACTGAAGCTTTCTTT. As protein: CASSVVSTEAFF.

The chain combines TRBV6-1 with TRBJ2-7; 11 positions agree with TRBD1. Germline-derived CDR1 and CDR2 are MNHNS and SASEGT. The CDR3 length is 14 residues. The V gene end was trimmed by 5 bases and the J gene end by 2 bases; junction bases not matched to a gene: 2. CDR3 loop: CASSQGQGAYEQYF. As DNA, the CDR3 is TGTGCCAGCAGTCAGGGACAGGGGGCCTACGAGCAGTACTTC.

The V and J genes are TRBV4-1 and TRBJ2-7, with 7 bases that match TRBD2. The germline V gene encodes CDR1 MGHRA and CDR2 YSYEKL. The CDR3 extends over 15 amino acids. V dropped 4 bases and J dropped 0; count of bases not matched to a gene: 6. CDR3 amino acids: CASSLRLAGSYEQYF. DNA for the CDR3: TGCGCCAGCAGCCTCAGACTAGCCGGCTCCTACGAGCAGTACTTC.

The CDR3 reads CASSVSGSGGGTQYF. Written as DNA, the CDR3 is TGTGCCAGCAGCGTTAGCGGGAGCGGGGGAGGTACGCAGTATTTT. This chain links TRBV9 with TRBJ2-3, with TRBD2 identical over 9 bases. CDR3 length: 15 amino acids. V was clipped by 2 bases and J by 8 bases; unmatched bases: 9. Germline assignment: CDR1 SGDLS and CDR2 YYNGEE.